This T cell receptor (beta chain) is from a study of OX40 agonist ivuxolimab in advanced cancers. Across the whole study: Patients were treated with ivuxolimab, an agonistic anti-OX40 (CD134) antibody. While on treatment, patients had intravenous ivuxolimab at 0.01 to 10 mg/kg every 2 weeks.

Study-wide results and limits: Blood T cells, both CD4+ and CD8+, expanded clonally by week 6 at 0.1 to 3.0 mg/kg. Expanded clones were, on average, more numerous in CD8+ T cells than in CD4+.

A note on this clone: Antigen unknown.

Assay: immunoSEQ multiplex PCR; the TCRdb copy retains only in-frame clones and omits some. Of 50,000 or so clones listed, around 93% are singletons. Trimming took 4 bases from V and 5 from J; bases not matched to a gene: 7. Germline V gene data show CDR1 as SEHNR and CDR2 as FQNEAQ (reference sequence). The CDR3 is 14 amino acids. This material consisted of CD4+ or CD8+ T cells sorted from blood, taken in a trial of the OX40 agonist ivuxolimab. V usage is TRBV7-9 and J usage is TRBJ2-5; 7 nucleotides agree with TRBD1. The clonotype originates from an adult with an advanced solid tumor such as melanoma, head and neck, liver or kidney cancer. CDR3: CASSSGQAGETQYF. CDR3 nucleotide sequence: TGTGCCAGCAGCTCTGGACAGGCCGGGGAGACCCAGTACTTC.